The 26 T cell receptor beta chains below all came from one sample that was sequenced in a study of cytomegalovirus exposure and HLA in healthy donors. The PCR had 60 Vbeta and 13 Jbeta primers. This table comes from immunoSEQ multiplex PCR, and its TCRdb copy is limited to in-frame clones, with some not included. This sample has 120,000 or so clones, with about 10% found just once. The sequenced material came from PBMCs. The source is a woman between 18 and 29 years old in good health and CMV-seropositive.

The chain couples TRBV29-1 to TRBJ2-7, with 7 bases matching TRBD2. J lost 2 bases, V lost 2 bases, and 3 bases had no gene match. Germline assignment: CDR1 SQVTM and CDR2 ANQGSEA. The CDR3 length is 13 residues. The CDR3 sequence is CSVETSETYEQYF. The DNA of the CDR3 is TGCAGCGTTGAAACTAGCGAGACCTACGAGCAGTACTTC.

This clone occurred a few times. The chain has TRBV13 and TRBJ2-2, with 7 bases matching TRBD1. CDR1 is PRHDT, CDR2 FYEKMQ, per germline (reference sequence). CDR3 size: 16 residues. Trimming cost V 5 bases and J 0 bases; bases outside gene matches: 6. The chain's CDR3 is CASSPDGQANTGELFF. The CDR3 DNA follows: TGTGCCAGCAGCCCAGATGGACAGGCGAACACCGGGGAGCTGTTTTTT.

The rearrangement links TRBV9 to TRBJ2-7; 9 bases map to TRBD2. J gave up 5 bases and V 4 bases, and 7 bases lay outside the gene matches. Germline-derived CDR1 and CDR2 are SGDLS and YYNGEE. This CDR3 region has 14 residues. CDR3 bases: TGTGCCAGCAGCTATGGGACTAGCTGGGACGAGCAGTACTTC. This sequence encodes CASSYGTSWDEQYF.

This clone turned up a few times. CDR3 coding DNA: TGTGCCAGCAAGGGGGTCCAGGAAAAACTGTTTTTT. This sequence encodes CASKGVQEKLFF. This sequence joins TRBV28 and TRBJ1-4; a weak D match, TRBD1 (6 bases). Germline loops: CDR1 MDHEN, CDR2 SYDVKM. The V end was cut by 7 bases, the J end by 8 bases, with 11 bases between. This CDR3 comprises 12 residues.

The gene calls are TRBV29-1 and TRBJ2-1; the D is unclear. Germline assignment: CDR1 SQVTM and CDR2 ANQGSEA. The CDR3 runs 12 residues. The germline V and J ends were trimmed by 7 bases and 4 bases, with 11 bases remaining between them. The CDR3, as DNA: TGCAGCGCCGAGTCCCTTTACAATGAGCAGTTCTTC. It is translated as CSAESLYNEQFF.

The chain has TRBV28 and TRBJ1-2; 7 nucleotides agree with TRBD1. With 6 bases clipped from V and 5 bases from J, the junction kept 15 bases outside the gene matches. Germline CDR1 and CDR2: MDHEN and SYDVKM. This CDR3 has 16 residues. The CDR3, as DNA: TGTGCCAGCAGCTCCCCGACAGGGTTAAGGAATTATGGCTACACCTTC. Its translation is CASSSPTGLRNYGYTF.

In this sample, this clone turned up a few times. The J gene is TRBJ2-2, the V gene TRBV7-8; maybe TRBD1 (6 bases). The germline V gene has CDR1 SGHVS and CDR2 FQNEAQ. The germline V and J ends were trimmed by 3 bases and 5 bases, with 16 bases remaining between them. This CDR3 has 16 amino acids. This CDR3 reads CASSLVPRGKTGELFF. The CDR3 coding sequence is TGTGCCAGCAGCTTGGTCCCCAGGGGAAAAACCGGGGAGCTGTTTTTT.

This clone was seen a few times. This chain links TRBV28 with TRBJ1-1; 10 bases are shared with TRBD1. V lost 7 bases, J lost 6 bases, and 8 bases stayed unmatched. The CDR3 runs to 14 residues. Germline lookup yields CDR1 MDHEN and CDR2 SYDVKM. CDR3 coding DNA: TGTGCCAGCACTTCAGGACAGGGGGGCTCTGAAGCTTTCTTT. It encodes CASTSGQGGSEAFF. The variable domain in full, with the rest retrieved from reference TRBV28 and TRBJ1-1, is DVKVTQSSRYLVKRTGEKVFLECVQDMDHENMFWYRQDPGLGLRLIYFSYDVKMKEKGDIPEGYSVSREKKERFSLILESASTNQTSMYLCASTSGQGGSEAFFGQGTRLTVV.

This clone was observed a handful of times. V is TRBV5-1 and J is TRBJ1-2; 8 bases line up with TRBD1. Trimming took 0 bases from V and 3 from J; bases not matched to a gene: 7. The CDR3 loop spans 16 amino acids. CDR1 and CDR2 from the germline V gene are SGHRS and YFSETQ. The CDR3 here is CASSLAGQGFDYGYTF. For the CDR3, the DNA is TGCGCCAGCAGCTTGGCCGGACAGGGTTTCGACTATGGCTACACCTTC.

The chain couples TRBV11-3 to TRBJ2-1; 7 positions match TRBD2. The CDR3 covers 15 residues. From germline, CDR1 is SGHNT and CDR2 YENEEA. V lost 0 bases to trimming and J lost 6 bases; unmatched junction nucleotides: 5. CDR3 region: CASSLDYGGSNEQFF. The DNA of the CDR3 is TGTGCCAGCAGCTTAGACTACGGGGGGAGCAATGAGCAGTTCTTC.

CDR3 in amino acids: CSVEAFGDLIGQYF. The CDR3 coding sequence is TGCAGCGTTGAAGCCTTCGGGGACTTGATCGGGCAGTACTTC. The chain links TRBV29-1 to TRBJ2-5, with a tentative D call TRBD2 (6 bases). The CDR3 length is 14 residues. CDR1 and CDR2 (germline): SQVTM, ANQGSEA. Trimming pared 1 base from V and 11 bases from J, leaving 20 bases between. Combining the CDR3 with reference TRBV29-1 and TRBJ2-5 gives the whole variable domain SAVISQKPSRDICQRGTSLTIQCQVDSQVTMMFWYRQQPGQSLTLIATANQGSEATYESGFVIDKFPISRPNLTFSTLTVSNMSPEDSSIYLCSVEAFGDLIGQYFGPGTRLLVL.

This clone has only a few counts. V gene TRBV6-5 combines with J gene TRBJ2-7; no reliable D call. V lost 4 bases and J 0 bases, leaving 7 bases between the germline ends. The CDR3 sequence is 13 residues long. Germline V CDR1 and CDR2: MNHEY, SVGAGI. The CDR3 region has the DNA TGTGCCAGCAGTTTGTTCAGCTCCTACGAGCAGTACTTC. Translating it yields CASSLFSSYEQYF.

Only a few counts were recorded for this clone. The chain combines TRBV21-1 with TRBJ2-5; the table's D call of TRBD2 was not tested on the DNA. TRBV21-1 is deemed a pseudogene. CDR3 length: 15 residues. The CDR3 here is CASRLALTAQETQYF. The DNA for the CDR3 is TGTGCCAGCAGACTAGCGCTCACAGCCCAAGAGACCCAGTACTTC.

J is TRBJ1-2 and V is TRBV25-1; no definite D call. The CDR3 is made up of 14 amino acids. Trimming shortened V by 4 bases and J by 5 bases, and 14 bases separated the two germline ends. Germline V CDR1 and CDR2: MGHDK, SYGVNS. This CDR3 is CASSGLSLLYGYTF. The DNA for the CDR3 is TGTGCCAGCAGTGGACTGAGCCTATTGTATGGCTACACCTTC.

This chain joins TRBV11-2 and TRBJ2-7; D remains unclear. Trimming cost V 1 base and J 2 bases, with 9 bases left between them. Germline CDR1 is SGHAT and CDR2 is FQNNGV. The CDR3 runs to 14 residues. The DNA for the CDR3 is TGTGCCAGCAGCTTAGCGGGTCAAACCTACGAGCAGTACTTC. Amino acid sequence: CASSLAGQTYEQYF.

V usage is TRBV7-9 and J usage is TRBJ2-7; TRBD1 matches 7 bases. The J segment lost 2 bases and the V segment lost 8 bases, leaving 6 bases of the junction unmatched. The CDR3 extends over 13 amino acids. CDR1 is SEHNR and CDR2 is FQNEAQ in the germline V gene (reference sequence). As DNA, the CDR3 is TGTGCCAGCGCCAGACAGGGCCCCTACGAGCAGTACTTC. It encodes CASARQGPYEQYF.

J is TRBJ1-1 and V is TRBV7-2, with a possible D match to TRBD1 (5 bases). The V and J ends lost 0 bases and 4 bases respectively, with 12 bases between them. The CDR3 has 15 residues. The V gene's germline CDR1 is SGHTA and CDR2 FQGNSA. The CDR3 region is CASSLARTLRTEAFF. CDR3 coding DNA: TGTGCCAGCAGCTTAGCGCGGACACTGCGCACTGAAGCTTTCTTT.

This clone was detected only a few times. The chain couples TRBV25-1 to TRBJ1-2; 8 bases fit TRBD1. Germline CDR1 reads MGHDK; CDR2 reads SYGVNS. CDR3 length: 15 amino acids. With V trimmed by 6 bases and J by 3 bases, 9 bases remained unmatched. CDR3 nucleotide sequence: TGTGCCAGCAGCGCAACGACAGGGGAGGACTATGGCTACACCTTC. This sequence encodes CASSATTGEDYGYTF.

The rearrangement joins TRBV27 to TRBJ1-2, with 8 bases fitting TRBD1. The V gene's germline CDR1 is MNHEY and CDR2 SMNVEV (reference sequence). CDR3 length: 13 residues. Germline trimming cut 6 bases from V and 7 bases from J; bases unmatched to any gene: 7. The CDR3 DNA is TGTGCCAGCAGGCTCGGGACAGGCGGTGGCTACACCTTC. Protein sequence: CASRLGTGGGYTF.

This clone was counted between two and nine times. This chain connects TRBV29-1 to TRBJ2-4; possible D gene TRBD1, 8 bases. The germline V and J ends were trimmed by 7 bases and 2 bases, with 15 bases remaining between them. The CDR3 is 14 amino acids. The germline V gene encodes CDR1 SQVTM and CDR2 ANQGSEA. As DNA, the CDR3 is TGCAGCGCCACAGGGGGAGGGCCCAAAAACATTCAGTACTTC. Protein: CSATGGGPKNIQYF.

This clone was observed a handful of times. V is TRBV10-2 and J is TRBJ2-5, with D possibly TRBD2 on 5 matching bases. Trimming removed 2 bases at V and 5 bases at J, with 15 bases between. Per germline, CDR1 WSHSY and CDR2 SAAADI. This CDR3 is 15 amino acids long. CDR3 bases: TGCGCCAGCAGTGAGCCGCCTGAGGGCCGGGAGACCCAGTACTTC. Translation: CASSEPPEGRETQYF.

The J gene is TRBJ2-1, the V gene TRBV29-1; 10 positions match TRBD2. Trimming removed 3 bases from V and 7 bases from J; junction bases left unmatched: 6. CDR1 and CDR2 from the germline V gene are SQVTM and ANQGSEA. CDR3 size: 14 residues. The CDR3 DNA sequence: TGCAGCGTTGACCATCTAGCGGGAGTGAATGAGCAGTTCTTC. Translated: CSVDHLAGVNEQFF.

This clone was detected a few times. The chain carries TRBV19 and TRBJ1-2; D is uncertain. Trimming shortened V by 9 bases and J by 0 bases, and 17 bases separated the two germline ends. The V gene's germline CDR1 is LNHDA and CDR2 SQIVND (reference sequence). The CDR3 contains 15 residues. This CDR3 reads CASRDSPGANYGYTF. The CDR3 DNA reads TGTGCCAGCAGAGACTCACCTGGAGCTAACTATGGCTACACCTTC.

Ten or more counts support this clone. The chain recombines TRBV27 with TRBJ1-1; 10 nucleotides agree with TRBD1. This CDR3 spans 14 amino acids. V trimming: 5 bases; J trimming: 5 bases; junction bases outside the gene matches: 5. CDR1 is MNHEY, CDR2 SMNVEV, per germline (reference sequence). CDR3 loop: CASSIDRGRTEAFF. DNA of the CDR3: TGTGCCAGCAGTATAGACAGGGGGCGAACTGAAGCTTTCTTT.

A few counts support this clone. CDR3 sequence: CASSLFGDEKLFF. Written as DNA, the CDR3 is TGTGCCAGCAGCTTATTTGGAGATGAAAAACTGTTTTTT. The chain carries TRBV7-2 and TRBJ1-4; D unclear. Germline CDR1 reads SGHTA; CDR2 reads FQGNSA. The CDR3 runs to 13 residues. Trimming shortened V by 2 bases and J by 6 bases, and 7 bases separated the two germline ends. Full variable domain (remainder filled in from reference TRBV7-2 and TRBJ1-4): GAGVSQSPSNKVTEKGKDVELRCDPISGHTALYWYRQSLGQGLEFLIYFQGNSAPDKSGLPSDRFSAERTGGSVSTLTIQRTQQEDSAVYLCASSLFGDEKLFFGSGTQLSVL.

CDR3 in amino acids: CATMTSGTGEQFF. The CDR3 DNA reads TGTGCCACAATGACTAGCGGGACAGGTGAGCAGTTCTTC. This rearrangement joins TRBV28 to TRBJ2-1; 11 bases map to TRBD2. The V segment lost 10 bases and the J segment 9 bases; nucleotides outside the gene matches: 8. Germline V gene lookup returns CDR1 MDHEN and CDR2 SYDVKM. CDR3 length: 13 amino acids.